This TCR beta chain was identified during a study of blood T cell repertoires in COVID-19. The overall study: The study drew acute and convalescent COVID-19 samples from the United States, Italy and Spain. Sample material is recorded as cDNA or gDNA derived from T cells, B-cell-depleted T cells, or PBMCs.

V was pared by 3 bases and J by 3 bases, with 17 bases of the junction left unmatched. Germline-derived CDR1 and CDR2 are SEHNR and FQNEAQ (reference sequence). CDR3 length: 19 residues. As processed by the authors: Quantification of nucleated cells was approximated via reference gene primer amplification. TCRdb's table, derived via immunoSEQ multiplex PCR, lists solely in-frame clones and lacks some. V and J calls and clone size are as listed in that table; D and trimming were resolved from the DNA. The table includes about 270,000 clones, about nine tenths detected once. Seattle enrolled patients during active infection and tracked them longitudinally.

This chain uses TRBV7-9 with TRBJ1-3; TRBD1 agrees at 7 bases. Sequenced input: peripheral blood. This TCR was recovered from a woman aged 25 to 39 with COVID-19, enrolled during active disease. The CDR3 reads CASSFGQARGLLRGNTIYF. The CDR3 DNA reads TGTGCCAGCAGCTTCGGACAGGCCAGGGGTTTACTGCGTGGAAACACCATATATTTT.